This entry is about one TCR beta chain. The antigen remains unidentified. As to time point: week 35, safety follow-up. All doses held 300 ug of mutant IDH1 20-mer peptide, with topical imiquimod. V was cut by 5 bases and J by 2 bases, with 15 bases left in between. Looked up from germline, CDR1 is LGHNA and CDR2 is YNFKEQ. The CDR3 runs to 15 residues. These data originate in a study of a mutant IDH1 vaccine in newly diagnosed glioma. Study-wide results and limits: Detectable vaccine-induced immune responses arose in approximately 93% of patients.

Clones were sequenced by immunoSEQ multiplex PCR, and TCRdb holds only the in-frame ones, with some missing. The table records around 70,000 clones, approximately 86% of them present only once. The sample was PBMCs, taken from a glioma patient whose treatment included an IDH1 peptide vaccine. This sequence originates from a man aged 25 to 40 with glioma. The J gene is TRBJ2-5, the V gene TRBV4-2, with a weak D call TRBD2 (7 bases). Written as DNA, the CDR3 is TGTGCCAGCAGCTTGCGGGGGCCGGGGCAAGAGACCCAGTACTTC. Translating it yields CASSLRGPGQETQYF.